The clone carrying this T cell receptor (beta chain) was observed a few times. In germline, CDR1 is MNHEY, CDR2 SVGAGI. V gave up 4 bases and J gave up 3 bases, with 15 bases separating them. CDR3 length equals 15 residues. Amplified TCR beta CDR3 regions derived from RNA transcripts. The primer set for the first-round RT-PCR of the TCR CDR3 was HTBI. TCRdb fed the multiplex PCR reads into MiXCR, producing one record per CDR3 protein. Of roughly 510,000 distinct CDR3 sequences detected, around 20% appear once; the ten largest clones hold less than 30%. The data were taken from a study of T cells in Graves' hyperthyroidism and ophthalmopathy. Overall study context: Specimen type is peripheral blood, collected at initial diagnosis prior to any treatment.

Among the patients, aged 18 to 65, hyperthyroidism was newly diagnosed and had lasted under 2 months. Uncontrolled infection, other autoimmune disease, pregnancy and lactation each barred patients from inclusion. PBMCs came from roughly 10 ml fresh peripheral blood. This clonotype originated in a man in his late teens or twenties with Graves' hyperthyroidism. The sequencing sample was made of blood. The rearrangement uses TRBV6-5 and TRBJ2-5; possibly TRBD1 for D (5 bases). CDR3 sequence: CASSSPRANKETQYF. CDR3 in DNA: TGTGCCAGCAGTTCCCCCAGGGCGAACAAAGAGACCCAGTACTTC.